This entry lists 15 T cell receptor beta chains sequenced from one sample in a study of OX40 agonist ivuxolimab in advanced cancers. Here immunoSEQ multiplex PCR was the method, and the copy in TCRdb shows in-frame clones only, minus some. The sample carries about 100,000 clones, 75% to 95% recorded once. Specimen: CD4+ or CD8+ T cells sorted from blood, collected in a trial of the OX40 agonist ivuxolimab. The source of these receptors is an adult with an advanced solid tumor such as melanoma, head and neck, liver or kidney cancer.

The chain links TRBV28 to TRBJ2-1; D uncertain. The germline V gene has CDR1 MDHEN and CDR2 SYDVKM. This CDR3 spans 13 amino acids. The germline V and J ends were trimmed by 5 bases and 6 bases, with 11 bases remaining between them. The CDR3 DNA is TGTGCCAGCAGTCGTCGAAATTTCAATGAGCAGTTCTTC. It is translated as CASSRRNFNEQFF.

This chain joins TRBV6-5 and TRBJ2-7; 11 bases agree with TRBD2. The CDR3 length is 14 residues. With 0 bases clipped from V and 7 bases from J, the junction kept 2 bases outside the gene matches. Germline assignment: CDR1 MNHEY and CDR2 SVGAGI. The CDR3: CASSYSGTSGEQYF. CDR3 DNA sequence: TGTGCCAGCAGTTACTCCGGGACTAGCGGAGAGCAGTACTTC.

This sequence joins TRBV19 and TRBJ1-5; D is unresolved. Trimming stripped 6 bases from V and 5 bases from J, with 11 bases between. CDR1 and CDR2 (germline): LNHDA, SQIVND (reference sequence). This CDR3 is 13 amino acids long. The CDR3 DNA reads TGTGCCAGTAGAACGAGGGAATATCAGCCCCAGCATTTT. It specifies CASRTREYQPQHF.

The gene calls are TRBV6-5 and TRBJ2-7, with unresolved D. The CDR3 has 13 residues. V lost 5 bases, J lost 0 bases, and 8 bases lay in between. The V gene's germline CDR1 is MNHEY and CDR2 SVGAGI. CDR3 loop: CASSRRSSYEQYF. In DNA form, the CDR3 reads TGTGCCAGCAGTAGAAGGAGCTCCTACGAGCAGTACTTC.

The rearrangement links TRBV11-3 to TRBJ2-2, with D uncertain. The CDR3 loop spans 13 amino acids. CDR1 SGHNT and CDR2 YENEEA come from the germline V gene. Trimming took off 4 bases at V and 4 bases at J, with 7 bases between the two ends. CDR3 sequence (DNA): TGTGCCAGCAGCTCTCGGACCACCGGGGAGCTGTTTTTT. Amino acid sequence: CASSSRTTGELFF.

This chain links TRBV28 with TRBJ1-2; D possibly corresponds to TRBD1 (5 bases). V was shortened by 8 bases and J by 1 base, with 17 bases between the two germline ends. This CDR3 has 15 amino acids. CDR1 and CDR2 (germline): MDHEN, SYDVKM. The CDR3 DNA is TGTGCCAGCTACTTAGAAGGGGCCCTTAACTATGGCTACACCTTC. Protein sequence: CASYLEGALNYGYTF.

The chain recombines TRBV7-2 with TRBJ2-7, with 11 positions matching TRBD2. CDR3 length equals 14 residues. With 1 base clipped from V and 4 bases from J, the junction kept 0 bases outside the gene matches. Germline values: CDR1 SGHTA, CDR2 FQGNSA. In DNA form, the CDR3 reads TGTGCCAGCAGCTTAGGACTAGCGGGGTACGAGCAGTACTTC. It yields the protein CASSLGLAGYEQYF.

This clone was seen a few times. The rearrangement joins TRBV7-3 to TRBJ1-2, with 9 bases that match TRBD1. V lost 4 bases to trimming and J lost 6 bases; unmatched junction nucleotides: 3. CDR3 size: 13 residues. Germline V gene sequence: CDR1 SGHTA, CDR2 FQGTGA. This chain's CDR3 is CASSSTGGDGYTF. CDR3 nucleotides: TGTGCCAGCAGCTCAACAGGGGGCGATGGCTACACCTTC.

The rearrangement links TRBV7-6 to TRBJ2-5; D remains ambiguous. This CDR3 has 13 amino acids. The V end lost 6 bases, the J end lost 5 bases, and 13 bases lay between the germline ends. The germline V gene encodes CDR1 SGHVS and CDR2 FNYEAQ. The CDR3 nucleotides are TGTGCCAGCAGTCAGTCCCACGGGGAGACCCAGTACTTC. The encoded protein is CASSQSHGETQYF.

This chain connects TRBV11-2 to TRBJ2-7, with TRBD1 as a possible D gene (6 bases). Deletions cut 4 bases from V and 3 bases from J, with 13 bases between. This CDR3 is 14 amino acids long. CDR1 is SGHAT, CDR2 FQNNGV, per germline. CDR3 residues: CASSSQGTLYEQYF. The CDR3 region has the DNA TGTGCCAGCAGCTCACAGGGTACCCTCTACGAGCAGTACTTC.

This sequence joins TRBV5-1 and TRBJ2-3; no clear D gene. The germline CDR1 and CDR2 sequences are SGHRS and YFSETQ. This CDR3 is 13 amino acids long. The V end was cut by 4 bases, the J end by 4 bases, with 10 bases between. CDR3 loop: CASSPAGADTQYF. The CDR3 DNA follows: TGCGCCAGCAGCCCTGCTGGGGCAGATACGCAGTATTTT.

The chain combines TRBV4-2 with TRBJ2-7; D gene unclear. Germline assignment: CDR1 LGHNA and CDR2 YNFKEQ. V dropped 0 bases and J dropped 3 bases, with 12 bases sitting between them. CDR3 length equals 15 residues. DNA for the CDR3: TGTGCCAGCAGCCAAGATCTGAGCCCGATCTACGAGCAGTACTTC. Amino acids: CASSQDLSPIYEQYF.

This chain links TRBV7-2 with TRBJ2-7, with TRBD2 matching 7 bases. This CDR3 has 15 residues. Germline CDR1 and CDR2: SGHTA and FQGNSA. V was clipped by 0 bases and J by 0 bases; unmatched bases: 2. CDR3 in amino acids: CASSLATSDSYEQYF. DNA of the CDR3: TGTGCCAGCAGCTTAGCCACTAGCGACTCCTACGAGCAGTACTTC. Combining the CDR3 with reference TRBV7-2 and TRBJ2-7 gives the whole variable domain GAGVSQSPSNKVTEKGKDVELRCDPISGHTALYWYRQSLGQGLEFLIYFQGNSAPDKSGLPSDRFSAERTGGSVSTLTIQRTQQEDSAVYLCASSLATSDSYEQYFGPGTRLTVT.

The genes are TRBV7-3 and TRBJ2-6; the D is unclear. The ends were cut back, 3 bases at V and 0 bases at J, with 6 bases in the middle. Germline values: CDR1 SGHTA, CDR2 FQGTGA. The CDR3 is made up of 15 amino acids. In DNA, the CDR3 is TGTGCCAGCAGCTTGGATAGCTCTGGGGCCAACGTCCTGACTTTC. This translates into CASSLDSSGANVLTF.

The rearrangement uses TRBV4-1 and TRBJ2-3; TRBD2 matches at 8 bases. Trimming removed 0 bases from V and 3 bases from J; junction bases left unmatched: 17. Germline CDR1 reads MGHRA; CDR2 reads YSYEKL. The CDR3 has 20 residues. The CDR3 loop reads CASSQEPVIEREIRTDTQYF. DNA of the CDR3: TGCGCCAGCAGCCAAGAACCCGTTATAGAGCGGGAGATAAGGACAGATACGCAGTATTTT.